The source of this TCR beta chain is a study of cytomegalovirus exposure and HLA in healthy donors. General observations from the study: Subsequent analysis of the roughly 120 validation repertoires found a tendency for first-cohort TCR clusters to co-occur. Investigators reported fewer than 200 TCR beta chains as tied to cytomegalovirus.

The method was immunoSEQ multiplex PCR; TCRdb's version includes in-frame clones alone and lacks a portion of them. The profile covers 250,000 to 400,000 clones, with nearly 90% appearing a single time and roughly 0.96% taken by the ten largest. An approximately 130-subject validation cohort, separate from the roughly 700-subject first cohort, supplied the donors. As concerns this clone: Its antigen remains unknown.

CDR1 is SGHDT and CDR2 is YYEEEE in the germline V gene. With 1 base clipped from V and 1 base from J, the junction kept 5 bases outside the gene matches. The CDR3 runs 16 residues. The rearrangement joins TRBV5-6 to TRBJ2-4; 7 bases are a match to TRBD1. Source material: PBMCs. This sequence originates from a man aged 25 to 45 in good health and CMV-seronegative. The CDR3 protein is CASSLRGGIAKNIQYF. Written as DNA, the CDR3 is TGTGCCAGCAGCTTGAGAGGGGGCATCGCCAAAAACATTCAGTACTTC.